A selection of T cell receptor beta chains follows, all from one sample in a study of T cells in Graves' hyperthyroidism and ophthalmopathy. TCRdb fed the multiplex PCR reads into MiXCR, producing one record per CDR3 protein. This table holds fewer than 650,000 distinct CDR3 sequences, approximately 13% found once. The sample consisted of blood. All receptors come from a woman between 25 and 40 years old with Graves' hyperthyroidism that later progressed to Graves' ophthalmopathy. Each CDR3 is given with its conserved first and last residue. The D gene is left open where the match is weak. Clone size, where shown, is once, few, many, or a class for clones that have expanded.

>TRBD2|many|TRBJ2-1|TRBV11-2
TGTGCCAGCAGCCCTCCCTTGGGGACTAGCGGGAGCGATGAGCAGTTCTTC
CASSPPLGTSGSDEQFF
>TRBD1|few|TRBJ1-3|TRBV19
TGTGCCAGTAGGGCCGGGACAGGGCTTCCTTACTCTGGAAACACCATATATTTT
CASRAGTGLPYSGNTIYF
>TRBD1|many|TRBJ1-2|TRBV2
TGTGCCAGCAAGGACAGGGGCGCCGGTGGCTACACCTTC
CASKDRGAGGYTF
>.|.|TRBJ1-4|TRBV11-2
TGTGCCTGTGAGGGGGTGGGTGAAAAACTGTTTTTT
CACEGVGEKLFF
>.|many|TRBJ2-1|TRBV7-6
TGTGCCAGCAGCTCCGGGTCCGCTATCTACAATGAGCAGTTCTTC
CASSSGSAIYNEQFF
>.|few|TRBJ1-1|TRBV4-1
TGCGCCAGCAGCCAAGGGGGCGCCAGCACTGAAGCTTTCTTT
CASSQGGASTEAFF
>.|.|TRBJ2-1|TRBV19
TGTGCCAGTAGTATATTTGGACTGAAGACCAATGAGCAGTTCTTC
CASSIFGLKTNEQFF
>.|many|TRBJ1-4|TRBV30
TGTGCCTGGAGTGGGGGGGCGACTAATGAAAAACTGTTTTTT
CAWSGGATNEKLFF
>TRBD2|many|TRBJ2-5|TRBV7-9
TGTGCCAGCAGCGTTAGGACTAGCGGCCAAGAGACCCAGTACTTC
CASSVRTSGQETQYF
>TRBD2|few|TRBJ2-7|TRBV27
TGTGCCAGCAGTCCAAACCCCCCTAGCGGAGCCTACGAGCAGTACTTC
CASSPNPPSGAYEQYF
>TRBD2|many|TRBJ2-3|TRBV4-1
TGCGCCAGCAGCCAAGGGACTGGGACTAGCGGGAGCGGTACGCAGTATTTT
CASSQGTGTSGSGTQYF
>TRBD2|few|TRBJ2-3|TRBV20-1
TGCAGTGCGAGTCCTTGGGGAGGGGTGGCGGCAGATACGCAGTATTTT
CSASPWGGVAADTQYF
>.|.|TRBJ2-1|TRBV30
TGTGACTGGAGAAAAGGGAATGAGCAGTTCTTC
CDWRKGNEQFF
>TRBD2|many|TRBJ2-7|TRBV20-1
TGCAGTGCACAGCCACTAGCGGGAGGGCCCTACGAGCAGTACTTC
CSAQPLAGGPYEQYF
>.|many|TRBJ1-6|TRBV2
TGTGCCAGCGGGCCAGCAGGGGAGAGGTCACCCCTCCACTTT
CASGPAGERSPLHF
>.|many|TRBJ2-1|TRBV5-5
TGTGCCAGCAGCTTTGCCTCCGGGCCCAAAGAGGGTGAGCAGTTCTTC
CASSFASGPKEGEQFF
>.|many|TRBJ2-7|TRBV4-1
TGCGCCAGCAGCCGAAACTCGGAGGGGTACGAGCAGTACTTC
CASSRNSEGYEQYF
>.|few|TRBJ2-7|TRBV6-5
TGTGCCAGCAGTTACTCATTCCAGACGTACTACGAGCAGTACTTC
CASSYSFQTYYEQYF
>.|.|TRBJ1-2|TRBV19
TGTGCCAGTAGTCGCAGTGGAGATTATGGCTACACCTTC
CASSRSGDYGYTF
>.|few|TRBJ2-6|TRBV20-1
TGCAGTGCAGACTCTGGGGCCAACGTCCTGACTTTC
CSADSGANVLTF
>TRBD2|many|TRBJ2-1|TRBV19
TGTGCCAGTAGTATCCTTAGCGGGAGGGCCTACAATGAGCAGTTCTTC
CASSILSGRAYNEQFF
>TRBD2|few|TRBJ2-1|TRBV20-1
TGCAGTGCTCCTAGCGGGGCGTACAATGAGCAGTTCTTC
CSAPSGAYNEQFF
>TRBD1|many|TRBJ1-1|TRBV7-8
TGTGCCAGCAGCCCTCTTAGGAGGGGGCACACTGAAGCTTTCTTT
CASSPLRRGHTEAFF
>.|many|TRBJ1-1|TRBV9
TGTGCCAGCAGCGTGGCTCACATGAACACTGAAGCTTTCTTT
CASSVAHMNTEAFF